This T cell receptor beta chain was documented in a study of Ad26.COV2.S vaccination and SARS-CoV-2 variants. Study context: Once or twice, 56 days apart, Ad26.COV2.S was delivered intramuscularly.

From germline, CDR1 is SEHNR and CDR2 FQNEAQ (reference sequence). V was pared by 1 base and J by 4 bases, with 17 bases between. CDR3 length equals 17 residues. Produced via immunoSEQ multiplex PCR; TCRdb's table is partial and in-frame only. The sample gives about 390,000 clones, less than 90% of which show up once; 3% to 4.5% is in the top ten. This sample's treatment: over 15 received Ad26.COV2.S at low or high dose, single or two shots; about 5 received placebo; per-sample allocation not given. The investigators took samples on day 63 after the first vaccine or placebo injection. This clone was seen just once.

The sample was peripheral blood, taken in a trial of Ad26.COV2.S vaccine versus placebo. The clonotype was recovered from a person between 18 and 59 years old who received the Ad26.COV2.S COVID-19 vaccine or a placebo. The chain is built from TRBV7-9 and TRBJ1-5; D remains ambiguous. CDR3 region: CASSLGSGQVGNQPQHF. DNA of the CDR3: TGTGCCAGCAGCTTAGGTAGCGGGCAGGTAGGAAATCAGCCCCAGCATTTT.